This T cell receptor beta chain was found in a study of OX40 agonist ivuxolimab in advanced cancers. V was trimmed by 7 bases and J by 4 bases, leaving 14 bases between them. The CDR3 contains 14 residues. In germline, CDR1 is SNHLY, CDR2 FYNNEI. Here immunoSEQ multiplex PCR was the method, and the copy in TCRdb shows in-frame clones only, minus some. The data hold about 30,000 clones, with approximately 80% observed a single time. The receptor's source is an adult with an advanced solid tumor such as melanoma, head and neck, liver or kidney cancer. This sample comprised CD4+ or CD8+ T cells sorted from blood, obtained in a trial of the OX40 agonist ivuxolimab. The rearrangement links TRBV2 to TRBJ1-5; unclear D gene. CDR3 coding DNA: TGTGCCAGCAAATCCCGGGGTTGGAATCAGCCCCAGCATTTT. Its protein product is CASKSRGWNQPQHF.